This TCR beta chain was captured by sequencing in a study of control samples from healthy donors and cancer patients. Here immunoSEQ multiplex PCR was the method, and the copy in TCRdb shows in-frame clones only, minus some. The data contain a few hundred thousand clones, 90% of them seen just once; the ten biggest clones take up 5% to 8%. Germline trimming cut 4 bases from V and 2 bases from J; bases unmatched to any gene: 1. This CDR3 comprises 14 residues. Germline CDR1 is SGHDT and CDR2 is YYEEEE. The sequenced sample consisted of PBMCs. The sequence came from a man in his forties with head and neck cancer. The chain couples TRBV5-6 to TRBJ2-1; 9 nucleotides align to TRBD2. DNA for the CDR3: TGTGCCAGCAGCGGCGGGGGGGCCTACAATGAGCAGTTCTTC. It specifies CASSGGGAYNEQFF.